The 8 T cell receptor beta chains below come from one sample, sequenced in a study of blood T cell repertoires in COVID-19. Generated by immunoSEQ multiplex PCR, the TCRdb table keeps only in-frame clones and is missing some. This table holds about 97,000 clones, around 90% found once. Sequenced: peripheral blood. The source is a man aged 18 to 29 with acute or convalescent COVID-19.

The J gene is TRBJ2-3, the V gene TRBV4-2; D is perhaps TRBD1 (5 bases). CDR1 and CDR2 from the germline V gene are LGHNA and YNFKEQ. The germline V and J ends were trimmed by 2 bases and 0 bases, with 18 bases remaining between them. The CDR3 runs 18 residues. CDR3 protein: CASSQNPSGQTSTDTQYF. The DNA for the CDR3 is TGTGCCAGCAGCCAAAATCCTTCTGGACAAACTAGCACAGATACGCAGTATTTT.

CDR3 DNA sequence: TGTGCCACCAGTGATGGGGCAGTAGCGGGAGCCTTCACAGATACGCAGTATTTT. It translates to CATSDGAVAGAFTDTQYF. The chain carries TRBV24-1 and TRBJ2-3, with 9 bases aligning to TRBD2. The germline gives CDR1 KGHDR, CDR2 SFDVKD. The junction had 11 bases not matched to a gene; V was cut back by 3 bases and J by 2 bases. This CDR3 spans 18 amino acids.

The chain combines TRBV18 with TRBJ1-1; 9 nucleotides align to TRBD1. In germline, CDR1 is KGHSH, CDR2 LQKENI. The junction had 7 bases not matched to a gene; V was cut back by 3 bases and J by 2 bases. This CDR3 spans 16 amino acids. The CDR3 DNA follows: TGTGCCAGCTCACCTGGGCTGGGACAGGGAAACACTGAAGCTTTCTTT. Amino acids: CASSPGLGQGNTEAFF.

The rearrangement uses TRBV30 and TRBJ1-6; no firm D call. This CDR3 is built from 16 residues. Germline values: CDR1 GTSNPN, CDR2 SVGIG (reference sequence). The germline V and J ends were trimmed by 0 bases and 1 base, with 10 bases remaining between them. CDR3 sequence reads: CAWSVGGRSYNSPLHF. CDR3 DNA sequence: TGTGCCTGGAGTGTAGGAGGAAGATCCTATAATTCACCCCTCCACTTT.

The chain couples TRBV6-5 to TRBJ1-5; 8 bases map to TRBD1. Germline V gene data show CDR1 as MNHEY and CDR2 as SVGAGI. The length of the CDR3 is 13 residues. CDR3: CVDRGRGNQPQHF. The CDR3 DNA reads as TGTGTCGACAGGGGTAGGGGCAATCAGCCCCAGCATTTT.

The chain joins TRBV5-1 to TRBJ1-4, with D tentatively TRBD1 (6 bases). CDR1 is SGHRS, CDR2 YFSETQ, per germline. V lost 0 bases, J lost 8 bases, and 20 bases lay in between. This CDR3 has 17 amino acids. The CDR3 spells CASSLGPQGSGYEKLFF. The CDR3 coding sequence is TGCGCCAGCAGCTTGGGTCCCCAGGGGTCGGGATACGAAAAACTGTTTTTT.

The CDR3 sequence is CASSLFTGGSQETQYF. DNA of the CDR3: TGCGCCAGCAGCTTGTTCACAGGGGGGTCCCAAGAGACCCAGTACTTC. The chain couples TRBV5-1 to TRBJ2-5, with 8 bases lining up with TRBD1. The junction had 6 bases not matched to a gene; V was cut back by 1 base and J by 1 base. The germline gives CDR1 SGHRS, CDR2 YFSETQ. The CDR3 is 16 amino acids.

The CDR3, as DNA: TGTGCCAGCAGTTTATTTCGGGATCAGCCCCAGCATTTT. Protein sequence: CASSLFRDQPQHF. This chain joins TRBV27 and TRBJ1-5; D gene unclear. Germline-derived CDR1 and CDR2 are MNHEY and SMNVEV (reference sequence). Trimming took 1 base from V and 5 from J, leaving 6 bases between them. This CDR3 is built from 13 residues.